The T cell receptor beta chain under discussion was sequenced for a study of shared clonotypes between healthy human individuals. This clone occurred many times. The deep-level immunoSEQ assay was used. Ten immunoSEQ deep assay plates were used to sequence unsorted PBMC DNA. TCRdb keeps only in-frame clones here, not all; method: immunoSEQ multiplex PCR. The data show around 500,000 clones, with 76% seen just once and approximately 13% held by the top ten. CDR1 MGHRA and CDR2 YSYEKL come from the germline V gene. With V trimmed by 3 bases and J by 4 bases, 7 bases remained unmatched. There are 16 residues in the CDR3.

The TCR comes from a woman aged 40 to 55 in good health. Some clones in this sample may be carry-over from other donors' samples. Material for sequencing was PBMCs. The chain uses TRBV4-1 and TRBJ2-3, with 10 nucleotides matching TRBD2. DNA of the CDR3: TGCGCCAGCAGCCAGATTACTAGCGGGACAGCAGATACGCAGTATTTT. It yields the protein CASSQITSGTADTQYF.